This is a list of T cell receptor beta chains from one sample in a study of T cell repertoires in breast cancer. TCRdb re-called the emulsion pairing reads with MiXCR, one entry per CDR3 protein. The top ten clones hold around 59% of a sample with roughly 40,000 distinct CDR3 sequences, 45% of them seen once. The sequencing input was CD8+ T cells. The receptors stem from a pool of human donors with breast cancer or a healthy control (not recorded which). Both conserved end residues are part of each CDR3. Each record gives: J gene, V gene, CDR3 protein.

j_call: TRBJ2-1
v_call: TRBV20-1
cdr3_aa: CSASSPVERFF

j_call: TRBJ1-2
v_call: TRBV2
cdr3_aa: CASSDREMSVYTF

j_call: TRBJ2-1
v_call: TRBV20-1
cdr3_aa: CSARGAGGFGAPCNEQFF

j_call: TRBJ1-2
v_call: TRBV6-2/TRBV6-3
cdr3_aa: CASSALAGYTF

j_call: TRBJ1-4
v_call: TRBV6-5
cdr3_aa: CASQGLGGEKLFF

j_call: TRBJ2-1
v_call: TRBV7-9
cdr3_aa: CASSFLASGDEQFF

j_call: TRBJ1-4
v_call: TRBV6-1
cdr3_aa: CASSEAWGTDLYEKLFF

j_call: TRBJ1-1
v_call: TRBV2
cdr3_aa: CASNGAGGTEAFF

j_call: TRBJ2-1
v_call: TRBV6-2/TRBV6-3
cdr3_aa: CASSPTRENEQLF

j_call: TRBJ1-1
v_call: TRBV20-1
cdr3_aa: CSARLGGGGTEAFF

j_call: TRBJ1-1
v_call: TRBV27
cdr3_aa: CASNRQGPNTEAFF

j_call: TRBJ2-7
v_call: TRBV7-2
cdr3_aa: CASSLVEGPVYEQYF

j_call: TRBJ1-5
v_call: TRBV5-6
cdr3_aa: CASSPGVNSNQPQHF

j_call: TRBJ1-5
v_call: TRBV6-1
cdr3_aa: CASIGQELYSNQPQHF

j_call: TRBJ2-3
v_call: TRBV2
cdr3_aa: CASSKTSGGEGDTQYF

j_call: TRBJ1-3
v_call: TRBV7-9
cdr3_aa: CASSLVGGSRNTIYF

j_call: TRBJ1-5
v_call: TRBV20-1
cdr3_aa: CSARDPDRGSQPQHF

j_call: TRBJ2-3
v_call: TRBV4-1
cdr3_aa: CASSQGTTSPDTQYF

j_call: TRBJ2-1
v_call: TRBV20-1
cdr3_aa: CSALKAGGKNERFF

j_call: TRBJ2-2
v_call: TRBV7-9
cdr3_aa: CASSVPGQENTGELFF

j_call: TRBJ1-2
v_call: TRBV20-1
cdr3_aa: CSASLGDYGYTF

j_call: TRBJ2-7
v_call: TRBV4-2
cdr3_aa: CASSPASATTDEQYF

j_call: TRBJ2-3
v_call: TRBV20-1
cdr3_aa: CSARETSGRAGDTQYF

j_call: TRBJ2-2
v_call: TRBV2
cdr3_aa: CASRKDRGSTGELFF

j_call: TRBJ2-3
v_call: TRBV10-2
cdr3_aa: CASSRFPGTTDTQYF

j_call: TRBJ2-1
v_call: TRBV20-1
cdr3_aa: CSVNGNEQFF

j_call: TRBJ2-5
v_call: TRBV29-1
cdr3_aa: CSVGRTDETQYF

j_call: TRBJ2-5
v_call: TRBV7-2
cdr3_aa: CASSLAVAGVQETQYF

j_call: TRBJ1-1
v_call: TRBV6-5
cdr3_aa: CASSYTPSQGEAFF

j_call: TRBJ1-1
v_call: TRBV19
cdr3_aa: CASYPERRDSNTEAFF